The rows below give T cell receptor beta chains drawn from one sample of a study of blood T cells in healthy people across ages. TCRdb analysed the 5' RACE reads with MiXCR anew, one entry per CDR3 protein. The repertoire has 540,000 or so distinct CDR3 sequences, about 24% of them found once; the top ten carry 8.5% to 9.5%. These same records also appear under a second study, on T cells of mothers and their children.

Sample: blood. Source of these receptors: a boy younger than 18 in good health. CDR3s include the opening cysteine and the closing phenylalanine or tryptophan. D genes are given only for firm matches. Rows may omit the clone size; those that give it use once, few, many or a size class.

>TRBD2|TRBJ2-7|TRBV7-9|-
TGTGCCAGCAGCTCCGTCGGGGGGGAGGGCTCCTACGAGCAGTACTTC
CASSSVGGEGSYEQYF
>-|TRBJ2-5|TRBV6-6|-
TGTGCCAGCAGAGGGACAGAGCTAGCGGGCGAGACCCAGTACTTC
CASRGTELAGETQYF
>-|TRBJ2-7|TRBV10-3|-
TGTGCCATCAGTGAGGCCGACGGGGCCTACGAGCAGTACTTC
CAISEADGAYEQYF
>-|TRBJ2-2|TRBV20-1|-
TGCAGTGCTAGAGATCTGAGGGACACCATCAACACCGGGGAGCTGTTTTTT
CSARDLRDTINTGELFF
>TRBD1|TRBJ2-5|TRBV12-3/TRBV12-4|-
TGTGCCAGCAGTTTTGGGACAGGGGCAGAGACCCAGTACTTC
CASSFGTGAETQYF
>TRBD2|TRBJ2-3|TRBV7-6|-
TGTGCCAGCAGCTTAGGCCTAGCGGGACGACATACGCAGTATTTT
CASSLGLAGRHTQYF
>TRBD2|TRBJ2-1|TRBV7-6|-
TGTGCCAGCAGCTGGGGGTTAACTAGCGGGATCACGGATGAGCAGTTCTTC
CASSWGLTSGITDEQFF
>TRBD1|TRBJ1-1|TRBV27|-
TGTGCCAGCAGTTTATCGAACGACAGGGAAGGCACAATGAACACTGAAGCTTTCTTT
CASSLSNDREGTMNTEAFF
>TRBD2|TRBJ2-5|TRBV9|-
TGTGCCAGCAGCGTAGTGGAAGCGGGGGGCTCTCGAGAGACCCAGTACTTC
CASSVVEAGGSRETQYF
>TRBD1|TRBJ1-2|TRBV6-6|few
TGTGCCAGCAGGACCGCAAAGGGACAGGGGAGCTATGGCTACACCTTC
CASRTAKGQGSYGYTF
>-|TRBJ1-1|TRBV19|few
TGTGCCAGTAAGGACTGGAGGGACACTGAAGCTTTCTTT
CASKDWRDTEAFF
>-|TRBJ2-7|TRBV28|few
TGTGCCAGCATCGCAGGGTTCCCCTACGAGCAGTACTTC
CASIAGFPYEQYF
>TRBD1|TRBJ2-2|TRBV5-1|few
TGCGCCAGCAGCGCTCACAGGGGGCGTACCGGGGAGCTGTTTTTT
CASSAHRGRTGELFF
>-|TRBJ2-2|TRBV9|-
TGTGCCAGCAGCGTAGGTCACTGGGACGGCACCGGGGAGCTGTTTTTT
CASSVGHWDGTGELFF
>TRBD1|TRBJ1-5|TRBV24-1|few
TGTGCCACCAGTGAAGGGGGCCAGCCCCAGCATTTT
CATSEGGQPQHF
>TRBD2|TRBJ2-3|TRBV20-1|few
TGCAGTGCTAGATCCGGGACTACTAGCACAGATACGCAGTATTTT
CSARSGTTSTDTQYF
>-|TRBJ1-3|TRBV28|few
TGTGCCGGCAGTTTCGGGGGATCTGGAAACACCATATATTTT
CAGSFGGSGNTIYF
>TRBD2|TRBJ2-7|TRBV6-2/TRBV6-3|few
TGTGCCAGCAGACTACGGGGGACTAGCGGGACCCTAATGAGCTCCTACGAGCAGTACTTC
CASRLRGTSGTLMSSYEQYF
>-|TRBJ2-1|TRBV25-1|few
TGTGCCAGCAGTGACTTAACGTGGGAGCAGTTCTTC
CASSDLTWEQFF
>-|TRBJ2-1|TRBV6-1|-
TGTGCCAGCAGTGAATTGGGGAGGGAGCAGTTCTTC
CASSELGREQFF
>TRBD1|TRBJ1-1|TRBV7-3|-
TGTGCCAGCAGCTTAGTATTTGCAGGGGGCTCGCGGGACACTGAAGCTTTCTTT
CASSLVFAGGSRDTEAFF
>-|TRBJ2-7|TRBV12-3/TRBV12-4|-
TGTGCCACCACAAGGACTCCCTCCTACGAGCAGTACTTC
CATTRTPSYEQYF
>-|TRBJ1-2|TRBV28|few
TGTGCCAGCAGTTTAATGGGTTATTATGGCTACACCTTC
CASSLMGYYGYTF
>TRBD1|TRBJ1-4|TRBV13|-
TGTGCCAGCAGCTTAGTGCCTCAGGGGGAACTGTTTTTT
CASSLVPQGELFF
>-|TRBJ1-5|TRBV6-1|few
TGTGCCAGCAGCGAACAAGACCGAATACGTCAGCCCCAGCATTTT
CASSEQDRIRQPQHF
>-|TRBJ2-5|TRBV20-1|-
TGCAGTGCTAGAGGTCTTGATTTGGGGGAGACCCAGTACTTC
CSARGLDLGETQYF
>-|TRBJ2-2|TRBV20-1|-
TGCAGTGCTAGTCGACCGGGGGATGATGCCGGGGAGCTGTTTTTT
CSASRPGDDAGELFF
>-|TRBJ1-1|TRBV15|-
TGTGCCACCAGCAGAGAAGGACAGACTCCTTCCACTGAAGCTTTCTTT
CATSREGQTPSTEAFF
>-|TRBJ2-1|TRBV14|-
TGTGCCAGCAGCCAAGATCTCCAGACGCAGTTCTTC
CASSQDLQTQFF
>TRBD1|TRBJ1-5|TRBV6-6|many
TGTGCCAGCAGTGCCCCGGGGGGACAGGGCCACAATCAGCCCCAGCATTTT
CASSAPGGQGHNQPQHF
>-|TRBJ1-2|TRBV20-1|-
TGCAGTGCCTACAACCTACGGCAATATGGCTACACCTTC
CSAYNLRQYGYTF
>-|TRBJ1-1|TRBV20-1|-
TGCAGTGCTAGAGATTGGGCAGGGGCCTTGGGCACTGAAGCTTTCTTT
CSARDWAGALGTEAFF
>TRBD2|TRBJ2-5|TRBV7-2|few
TGTGCCAGCAGCCTAAGGACTAGCAAAGAGACCCAGTACTTC
CASSLRTSKETQYF
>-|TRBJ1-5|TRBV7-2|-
TGTGCCAGCAGCTTAGCTTCCAGCCGCCCCGGGCAGCCCCAGCATTTT
CASSLASSRPGQPQHF
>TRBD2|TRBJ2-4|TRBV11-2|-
TGTGCCAGCAGCTTCGGACTAGCGGGAGGGGTGGGAAACATTCAGTACTTC
CASSFGLAGGVGNIQYF
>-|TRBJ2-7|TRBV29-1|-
TGCAGCGTCTTAGAAGGAGCTGGGGCCTACGAGCAGTACTTC
CSVLEGAGAYEQYF
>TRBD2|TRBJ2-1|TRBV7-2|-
TGTGCCAGCAGCTTCGCGGGTGGCGGGAGAACCTACAATGAGCAGTTCTTT
CASSFAGGGRTYNEQFF
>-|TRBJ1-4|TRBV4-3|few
TGCGCCAGCAGCCAAGGGGGCGTAGGGGAAAAACTGTTTTTT
CASSQGGVGEKLFF
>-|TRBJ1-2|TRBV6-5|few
TGTGCCAGCAGTTACGGTACGGGAGCTAACTATGGCTACACCTTC
CASSYGTGANYGYTF